The clone carrying this T cell receptor beta chain was recorded many times. The data belong to a study of regulatory T cells in long-lasting Graves disease. V was clipped by 5 bases and J by 2 bases, with 18 bases between them. CDR1 SGHTA and CDR2 FQGNSA come from the germline V gene. This CDR3 has 16 residues. Time point indicated: newly diagnosed GD, antithyroid drugs for less than 3 months. The authors made the TCR library using RNA they extracted from PBMCs. Each patient gave around 8.1 milliliters of EDTA-anticoagulated peripheral blood. In building TCR beta libraries, iRepertoire HTBI primers were used together with Arm-PCR of CDR3 regions. Each CDR3 protein gets one entry after TCRdb re-called the multiplex PCR reads with MiXCR. The table includes more than 400,000 distinct CDR3 sequences, 15% to 20% detected once. These records were also assigned to another study, of T cells in Graves' hyperthyroidism and ophthalmopathy.

The starting material was peripheral blood mononuclear cells (PBMCs), obtained at new diagnosis, from a patient treated with antithyroid drugs. The source is a man aged 35-49 years with Graves disease. This chain links TRBV7-2 with TRBJ2-5; TRBD1 might be the D (8 bases). This chain's CDR3 is CASSPRTGRGQETQYF. For the CDR3, the DNA is TGTGCCAGCAGCCCCCGGACAGGGCGGGGGCAAGAGACCCAGTACTTC.